The T cell receptor beta chain described here comes from a study of blood T cell repertoires in COVID-19. Study in general: PBMCs, B-cell-depleted T cells, or T cells were the source of the cDNA or gDNA that made up the material.

Original processing notes: Reference gene primer amplification yielded estimated nucleated cell counts. Profiling relied on immunoSEQ multiplex PCR, and the TCRdb table lists in-frame clones only, not all of them. From that table come the V and J calls and clone size; the DNA was used to work out D and trimming. In the table there are 35,000 to 50,000 clones, roughly 69% of which are singletons. This clone has more than one count but fewer than ten. CDR3 length: 12 amino acids. The V end was cut by 7 bases, the J end by 9 bases, with 15 bases between. The TCR originated in a man aged 80 or over with acute or convalescent COVID-19. The gene calls are TRBV12-3 or TRBV12-4 and TRBJ1-1, with D perhaps TRBD1 (6 bases). Sequencing was done on a sample of peripheral blood. The CDR3 sequence: CASTLLQGQAFF. The CDR3 region has the DNA TGTGCCAGCACCCTTCTCCAGGGGCAAGCTTTCTTT.